A single T cell receptor beta chain is shown here with its context. Its antigen remains unidentified. Using immunoSEQ multiplex PCR, the repertoire was profiled, and TCRdb retains in-frame clones only, with some absent. This table holds approximately 150,000 clones, 92% found once. Whether given at about 4 or about 12 weeks, second doses were pooled. This CDR3 comprises 16 residues. V trimming: 4 bases; J trimming: 5 bases; junction bases outside the gene matches: 7. The V gene's germline CDR1 is LNHNV and CDR2 YYDKDF (reference sequence). These data come from a study of T cell responses to AZD1222 COVID-19 vaccine. General observations from the study: Recipients of AZD1222 seropositive at baseline numbered only 5 to 7. There were vaccine-associated CD4 TCRs across spike, dominant at 160-218 and 743-854. The study reported that nearly half of spike-specific TCRs target unmutated variant regions.

This chain links TRBV15 with TRBJ2-3, with 12 bases identical to TRBD2. The receptor comes from an adult who received the AZD1222 COVID-19 vaccine. Sequenced material: peripheral blood, taken 28 days after the second AZD1222 dose. The CDR3 DNA follows: TGTGCCACCAGCACCCCGGGACTAGCGGGTAGAGATACGCAGTATTTT. Amino acid sequence: CATSTPGLAGRDTQYF.